These 13 T cell receptor beta chains came from one sample sequenced in a study of human T cells and chemical hapten exposure. TCRdb analysed the RACE reads with MiXCR anew, one entry per CDR3 protein. The sample has tens of thousands of distinct CDR3 sequences, approximately 9% seen once; the top ten hold around 3%. This sample's time point: patch test 2, 6 weeks after DPC sensitization. Sample treatment: therapeutic diphenylcyclopropenone sensitization with weekly scalp DPC. The specimen was whole blood, collected in connection with sensitization to the hapten diphenylcyclopropenone (DPC). Source of these receptors: a woman in her forties or fifties with alopecia areata. Some clones in this sample may be carry-over from other donors' samples.

This clonotype has at least ten counts. The rearrangement links TRBV28 to TRBJ2-3; D tentatively reads TRBD1 or TRBD2 (7 bases each). V was pared by 11 bases and J by 5 bases, with 17 bases between. This CDR3 is built from 13 residues. Germline-derived CDR1 and CDR2 are MDHEN and SYDVKM. DNA of the CDR3: TGTGCCGGAGCGGGACAGCCCAAAGATACGCAGTATTTT. Protein sequence: CAGAGQPKDTQYF.

J is TRBJ2-7 and V is TRBV12-3 or TRBV12-4; D possibly corresponds to TRBD2 (5 bases). The ends were cut back, 6 bases at V and 2 bases at J, with 11 bases in the middle. This CDR3 spans 13 amino acids. CDR3 residues: CASRYGKTYEQYF. For the CDR3, the DNA is TGTGCCAGCAGATACGGGAAAACCTACGAGCAGTACTTC.

V gene TRBV7-9 combines with J gene TRBJ1-2; D ambiguous. The CDR3 contains 16 residues. CDR1 SEHNR and CDR2 FQNEAQ come from the germline V gene (reference sequence). V lost 0 bases, J lost 8 bases, and 19 bases lay in between. The CDR3 coding sequence is TGTGCCAGCAGCTTAGCGGTGTCGGAGACATCGGCCGGCTACACCTTC. Translating it yields CASSLAVSETSAGYTF.

This chain uses TRBV3-1 with TRBJ2-2, with D possibly TRBD1 on 5 matching bases. The CDR3 runs 14 residues. CDR1 is LGHDT, CDR2 YNNKEL, per germline (reference sequence). V lost 4 bases and J 3 bases, leaving 9 bases between the germline ends. DNA of the CDR3: TGTGCCAGCAGCCGGGGCGAGGACACCGGGGAGCTGTTTTTT. It specifies CASSRGEDTGELFF. The complete variable domain, with remaining parts taken from reference TRBV3-1 and TRBJ2-2, reads DTAVSQTPKYLVTQMGNDKSIKCEQNLGHDTMYWYKQDSKKFLKIMFSYNNKELIINETVPNRFSPKSPDKAHLNLHINSLELGDSAVYFCASSRGEDTGELFFGEGSRLTVL.

This clonotype was seen more than once but under ten times. The chain carries TRBV6-2 or TRBV6-3 and TRBJ1-1, with 7 bases lining up with TRBD1. Germline V lookup: CDR1 MNHEY, CDR2 SVGEGT. Unmatched junction bases numbered 6, after V lost 7 bases and J lost 4 bases. The CDR3 spans 13 residues. The CDR3 sequence: CASTLQGITEAFF. The CDR3 DNA is TGTGCCAGCACCTTACAGGGGATCACTGAAGCTTTCTTT.

This clonotype was seen many times. J is TRBJ2-5 and V is TRBV7-2; maybe TRBD2 (5 bases). The CDR3 is 13 residues long. Trimming left V 1 base short and J 9 bases short, with 12 bases between. Germline CDR1 and CDR2: SGHTA and FQGNSA. CDR3 loop: CASSLGGVPAQYF. CDR3 in DNA: TGTGCCAGCAGCTTAGGGGGAGTCCCGGCCCAGTACTTC.

The sample holds a few counts of this clonotype. The chain joins TRBV18 to TRBJ1-1, with no clear D. The V end was cut by 2 bases, the J end by 1 base, with 8 bases between. This CDR3 contains 14 residues. Germline V gene data show CDR1 as KGHSH and CDR2 as LQKENI. The CDR3 sequence is CASSPRMANTEAFF. The CDR3 region has the DNA TGTGCCAGCTCACCAAGGATGGCGAACACTGAAGCTTTCTTT.

This clonotype was seen at least ten times. The chain carries TRBV20-1 and TRBJ1-1, with D possibly matching TRBD1 (6 bases). Germline V gene lookup returns CDR1 DFQATT and CDR2 SNEGSKA (reference sequence). V was clipped by 0 bases and J by 5 bases, with 13 bases between them. The CDR3 covers 14 residues. CDR3 nucleotides: TGCAGTGCTAGAGATTTCAGGGGTGGAACTGAAGCTTTCTTT. Translated, it gives CSARDFRGGTEAFF.

This clonotype was detected ten times or more. This sequence joins TRBV12-3 or TRBV12-4 and TRBJ1-1; D is perhaps TRBD1 (6 bases). V lost 7 bases and J lost 0, with 12 bases in between. The CDR3 totals 14 residues. The CDR3 reads CASNYGTLNTEAFF. CDR3 sequence (DNA): TGTGCCAGCAACTACGGGACACTGAACACTGAAGCTTTCTTT.

This sequence joins TRBV7-2 and TRBJ1-1; no definite D call. The CDR3 runs 14 residues. V lost 1 base, J lost 1 base, and 7 bases lay in between. Germline lookup yields CDR1 SGHTA and CDR2 FQGNSA. The CDR3 nucleotides read TGTGCCAGCAGCTTAGTGCCCACGAACACTGAAGCTTTCTTT. Translating gives CASSLVPTNTEAFF.

This clonotype has more than one count but fewer than ten. The rearrangement links TRBV4-2 to TRBJ2-2; TRBD2 matches 7 bases. The CDR3 is made up of 16 amino acids. The V gene end was trimmed by 1 base and the J gene end by 5 bases; junction bases not matched to a gene: 7. From germline, CDR1 is LGHNA and CDR2 YNFKEQ. This CDR3 is CASSQGIQGGTGELFF. CDR3 DNA: TGTGCCAGCAGCCAAGGAATTCAGGGAGGGACCGGGGAGCTGTTTTTT.

There are a few counts of this clonotype. The chain employs TRBV6-6 and TRBJ1-1; D not certain. Germline-derived CDR1 and CDR2 are MNHNY and SVGAGI (reference sequence). V gave up 2 bases and J gave up 4 bases, with 8 bases separating them. CDR3 length: 13 residues. The CDR3 region is CASSYRMGTEAFF. The CDR3 DNA follows: TGTGCCAGCAGTTACAGGATGGGCACTGAAGCTTTCTTT.

The chain combines TRBV4-1 with TRBJ1-3; no clear D. V dropped 0 bases and J dropped 1 base, with 13 bases sitting between them. This CDR3 spans 17 amino acids. Germline V gives CDR1 MGHRA, CDR2 YSYEKL. The chain's CDR3 is CASSQDESRESGNTIYF. The DNA for the CDR3 is TGCGCCAGCAGCCAAGATGAATCTCGAGAATCTGGAAACACCATATATTTT.